A single sample is the source of the 22 T cell receptor beta chains below, sequenced in a study of shared clonotypes between healthy human individuals. Generated by immunoSEQ multiplex PCR, the TCRdb table keeps only in-frame clones and is missing some. Here the sample spans millions of clones, 90% to 95% being singletons. Sequenced input: naive CD4+ T cells sorted from blood. The subset denotes: CD45RA+ positively selected. Receptors were obtained from a man younger than 35 in good health.

This chain links TRBV6-5 with TRBJ1-1, with 8 bases matching TRBD1. V trimming: 7 bases; J trimming: 3 bases; junction bases outside the gene matches: 7. Germline assignment: CDR1 MNHEY and CDR2 SVGAGI. This CDR3 has 14 residues. The CDR3 DNA sequence: TGTGCCAGCACCGGACAGGGAGGCGACACTGAAGCTTTCTTT. Protein product: CASTGQGGDTEAFF.

J is TRBJ2-2 and V is TRBV12-2; no DNA check was done on the table's D call, TRBD2. TRBV12-2 is annotated as a pseudogene. The CDR3 has 17 residues. CDR3 nucleotide sequence: TGTGCAAGTCGCTCCCATCCCGGACTAGCCTGGACCGGGGAGCTGTTTTTT. It specifies CASRSHPGLAWTGELFF.

The chain couples TRBV29-1 to TRBJ1-1; the D is unclear. Trimming left V 7 bases short and J 1 base short, with 16 bases between. The germline V gene has CDR1 SQVTM and CDR2 ANQGSEA. This CDR3 is built from 14 residues. This CDR3 is CSAGGLPTNTEAFF. The CDR3 nucleotides are TGCAGCGCCGGAGGGTTGCCGACGAACACTGAAGCTTTCTTT.

V gene TRBV2 combines with J gene TRBJ2-1; D is uncertain. Trimming took 5 bases from V and 0 from J, leaving 14 bases between them. The CDR3 covers 16 residues. In germline, CDR1 is SNHLY, CDR2 FYNNEI. CDR3 nucleotides: TGTGCCAGCAGTCTAATTTCGCCAGGCTCCTACAATGAGCAGTTCTTC. Translation gives CASSLISPGSYNEQFF.

The chain recombines TRBV21-1 with TRBJ1-4. TRBV21-1 is flagged as a pseudogene. The CDR3 has 13 amino acids. This CDR3 reads CASSSEDGEKLFF. The CDR3 nucleotides are TGTGCCAGCAGCTCGGAGGATGGTGAAAAACTGTTTTTT.

This clone appeared a single time. The chain recombines TRBV27 with TRBJ1-2, with D perhaps TRBD1 (5 bases). V shed 7 bases and J shed 3 bases, with 18 bases lying between them. The CDR3 has 15 residues. CDR1 and CDR2 from the germline V gene are MNHEY and SMNVEV (reference sequence). CDR3 nucleotides: TGTGCCAGCACCCCCGTGGGGGGTATTGACTATGGCTACACCTTC. Amino acids: CASTPVGGIDYGYTF.

The chain links TRBV15 to TRBJ1-1; D call uncertain. The V gene's germline CDR1 is LNHNV and CDR2 YYDKDF (reference sequence). V was cut by 2 bases and J by 1 base, with 5 bases left in between. The CDR3 spans 13 residues. The CDR3 region has the DNA TGTGCCACCAGCAGACGGAGGAACACTGAAGCTTTCTTT. Amino acid sequence: CATSRRRNTEAFF.

The chain recombines TRBV19 with TRBJ2-7; possible D gene TRBD2, 5 bases. This CDR3 region has 13 residues. The ends were cut back, 5 bases at V and 3 bases at J, with 11 bases in the middle. The V gene's germline CDR1 is LNHDA and CDR2 SQIVND (reference sequence). CDR3 sequence reads: CASSEGPGYEQYF. For the CDR3, the DNA is TGTGCCAGTAGTGAGGGCCCAGGCTACGAGCAGTACTTC. Together with reference TRBV19 and TRBJ2-7, the CDR3 gives the full variable domain: DGGITQSPKYLFRKEGQNVTLSCEQNLNHDAMYWYRQDPGQGLRLIYYSQIVNDFQKGDIAEGYSVSREKKESFPLTVTSAQKNPTAFYLCASSEGPGYEQYFGPGTRLTVT.

The chain joins TRBV7-3 to TRBJ2-5, with TRBD1 as a possible D gene (6 bases). The CDR3 loop spans 17 amino acids. Germline loops: CDR1 SGHTA, CDR2 FQGTGA. The V end lost 4 bases, the J end lost 5 bases, and 23 bases lay between the germline ends. Written as DNA, the CDR3 is TGTGCCAGCAGCTCAAAAGGCGGACAGTCTGGACGGGAGACCCAGTACTTC. This translates into CASSSKGGQSGRETQYF.

V and J are TRBV4-3 and TRBJ2-2; D may be TRBD2 (6 bases). The ends were cut back, 0 bases at V and 4 bases at J, with 15 bases in the middle. The CDR3 extends over 17 amino acids. Germline loops: CDR1 LGHNA, CDR2 YSLEER. Here the CDR3 DNA reads TGCGCCAGCAGCCAAGAAGGCGTCCTGCGGGGCACCGGGGAGCTGTTTTTT. It yields the protein CASSQEGVLRGTGELFF.

This chain joins TRBV6-1 and TRBJ1-4; no clear D. The germline V gene has CDR1 MNHNS and CDR2 SASEGT. With 7 bases removed from V and 6 bases from J, the gap between germline ends came to 12 bases. CDR3 length: 13 residues. The CDR3 coding sequence is TGTGCCAGCACCGGTGGCTCCGATGAAAAACTGTTTTTT. This sequence encodes CASTGGSDEKLFF.

The chain combines TRBV30 with TRBJ1-2; no definite D call. Germline values: CDR1 GTSNPN, CDR2 SVGIG (reference sequence). V was pared by 5 bases and J by 8 bases, with 18 bases between. CDR3 length: 13 residues. The CDR3: CAWGSTESSGYTF. The DNA of the CDR3 is TGTGCCTGGGGAAGTACAGAAAGTAGCGGCTACACCTTC.

This clone has a single count. The rearrangement links TRBV10-1 to TRBJ1-2, with D tentatively TRBD1 (6 bases). V gave up 6 bases and J gave up 7 bases, with 12 bases separating them. The CDR3 loop spans 12 amino acids. CDR1 and CDR2 (germline): WNHNN, SYGVQD (reference sequence). The DNA for the CDR3 is TGCGCCAGCAGCCAGGGGAATGCTGGCTACACCTTC. This translates into CASSQGNAGYTF.

This sequence joins TRBV28 and TRBJ1-2; TRBD1 matches at 7 bases. J was trimmed by 4 bases and V by 5 bases; bases with no gene match: 10. CDR3 size: 15 residues. The germline gives CDR1 MDHEN, CDR2 SYDVKM. For the CDR3, the DNA is TGTGCCAGCAGTAAACAAGGACAGGCTCCCTATGGCTACACCTTC. It yields the protein CASSKQGQAPYGYTF.

The chain combines TRBV5-1 with TRBJ2-7; 9 nucleotides line up with TRBD1. Looked up from germline, CDR1 is SGHRS and CDR2 is YFSETQ. CDR3 length: 14 residues. The J segment lost 6 bases and the V segment lost 2 bases, leaving 6 bases of the junction unmatched. CDR3 DNA: TGCGCCAGCAGCTTTAGGGACAGGGCAGGCGAGCAGTACTTC. Translation gives CASSFRDRAGEQYF.

This clone turned up a few times. The chain is built from TRBV25-1 and TRBJ1-2; D not certain. Germline assignment: CDR1 MGHDK and CDR2 SYGVNS. The CDR3 has 13 residues. The ends were cut back, 2 bases at V and 10 bases at J, with 14 bases in the middle. The CDR3 nucleotides read TGTGCCAGCAGTGAACACCAGACCGTGGACTACACCTTC. Translation gives CASSEHQTVDYTF.

A word on this clone: Other DNA variants within this sample encode the same CDR3. The chain has TRBV9 and TRBJ1-6, with 7 positions matching TRBD1. This CDR3 is built from 15 residues. J gave up 5 bases and V 0 bases, and 2 bases lay outside the gene matches. From germline, CDR1 is SGDLS and CDR2 YYNGEE. The CDR3 loop reads CASSVAGTDNSPLHF. Here the CDR3 DNA reads TGTGCCAGCAGCGTAGCGGGGACAGATAATTCACCCCTCCACTTT.

About this clone: Other nucleotide sequences from this sample produce the same CDR3. The chain combines TRBV30 with TRBJ2-7; D is tentatively TRBD1 or TRBD2 (5 bases each). V lost 0 bases and J lost 4, with 7 bases in between. The length of the CDR3 is 12 residues. Germline CDR1 is GTSNPN and CDR2 is SVGIG (reference sequence). The DNA of the CDR3 is TGTGCCTGGAGTGTAGAGGGGTACGAGCAGTACTTC. Translating gives CAWSVEGYEQYF.

The J gene is TRBJ1-3, the V gene TRBV5-1, with 7 bases fitting TRBD1. Trimming at V came to 2 bases and at J to 4 bases, leaving 6 bases not matched to a gene. CDR3 length equals 15 residues. The germline V gene encodes CDR1 SGHRS and CDR2 YFSETQ. DNA of the CDR3: TGCGCCAGCAGCTTCACAGGGGATAAAGGAAACACCATATATTTT. Its translation: CASSFTGDKGNTIYF.

Concerning this clone itself: This CDR3 is also generated by other DNA sequences in the sample. The chain carries TRBV5-4 and TRBJ2-3, with TRBD2 matching 10 bases. The germline V gene encodes CDR1 SGHNT and CDR2 YYREEE (reference sequence). V lost 3 bases and J lost 2; bases outside the gene matches: 6. The CDR3 sequence is 16 residues long. The CDR3 DNA reads as TGTGCCAGCAGCTCTAGGACTAGCGGTTCCACAGATACGCAGTATTTT. Its translation is CASSSRTSGSTDTQYF.

Turning to this clone: Other DNA sequences in this sample translate to the same CDR3. The chain uses TRBV13 and TRBJ2-7, with 7 bases identical to TRBD1. Looked up from germline, CDR1 is PRHDT and CDR2 is FYEKMQ (reference sequence). CDR3 length: 13 amino acids. V shed 3 bases, J shed 2 bases, and the junction held 1 base outside the gene matches. The CDR3 region is CASSLDRTYEQYF. The DNA of the CDR3 is TGTGCCAGCAGCTTGGACAGGACCTACGAGCAGTACTTC.

The chain is built from TRBV5-4 and TRBJ2-5, with 8 bases identical to TRBD1. Germline CDR1 is SGHNT and CDR2 is YYREEE (reference sequence). This CDR3 region has 17 residues. Unmatched junction bases numbered 9, after V lost 0 bases and J lost 2 bases. CDR3 in amino acids: CASSLAIGTGSQETQYF. CDR3 sequence (DNA): TGTGCCAGCAGCTTGGCTATAGGGACAGGATCACAAGAGACCCAGTACTTC.